This TCR beta chain came from a study of shared clonotypes between healthy human individuals. It was at deep level that the assay was run. Every subset's genomic DNA went evenly onto several immunoSEQ plates. Clones were read by immunoSEQ multiplex PCR, and TCRdb kept only the in-frame ones, dropping some. The table lists over a million clones, over 95% of them singletons, with 1% to 1.5% in the top ten. Adult Caucasians living in Nashville, Tennessee made up all of the donors. CDR1 SNHLY and CDR2 FYNNEI come from the germline V gene. The CDR3 sequence is 14 residues long. Trimming at V came to 7 bases and at J to 2 bases, leaving 8 bases not matched to a gene.

What was sequenced was naive CD4+ T cells sorted from blood. Described subset: CD45RA+ positively selected. This chain uses TRBV2 with TRBJ2-7; 7 nucleotides agree with TRBD1. The TCR sequence derives from a man aged 30 to 45 in good health. The chain's CDR3 is CASKYDRAAYEQYF. DNA for the CDR3: TGTGCCAGCAAGTATGACAGGGCAGCCTACGAGCAGTACTTC.